Shown below are 15 T cell receptor beta chains from a single sample sequenced in a study of human T cells and chemical hapten exposure. TCRdb re-called the RACE reads through MiXCR, storing one row per CDR3 protein. The sample holds a few hundred thousand distinct CDR3 sequences, 4% to 5.5% seen once. Time point denoted: patch test 1, 2 weeks after DPC sensitization. This sample's treatment: therapeutic diphenylcyclopropenone sensitization with weekly scalp DPC. Sequencing was performed on whole blood, taken in connection with sensitization to the hapten diphenylcyclopropenone (DPC). The receptors originated from a woman between 50 and 59 years old with alopecia areata. Some clones in this sample may be carry-over from other donors' samples.

This clonotype was seen more than once but under ten times. The V call is TRBV3-1, the J call TRBJ2-1; the D is unclear. Deletions cut 3 bases from V and 0 bases from J, with 15 bases between. Germline V lookup: CDR1 LGHDT, CDR2 YNNKEL (reference sequence). The CDR3 is 17 residues long. This CDR3 reads CASSHLSQVSSYNEQFF. CDR3 DNA sequence: TGTGCCAGCAGCCACCTTTCCCAGGTCAGCTCCTACAATGAGCAGTTCTTC.

This clonotype was seen at least ten times. This chain joins TRBV24-1 and TRBJ1-2, with 7 bases that match TRBD1. This CDR3 is 14 amino acids long. V dropped 10 bases and J dropped 8; count of bases not matched to a gene: 15. Germline V lookup: CDR1 KGHDR, CDR2 SFDVKD. CDR3 DNA: TGTGCCACGAGCCGAGACAGGGATGGTAGAGGCTACACCTTC. The encoded protein is CATSRDRDGRGYTF.

This clonotype was seen at least ten times. This chain connects TRBV3-1 to TRBJ1-1; no clear D. CDR1 is LGHDT, CDR2 YNNKEL, per germline (reference sequence). Trimming left V 2 bases short and J 3 bases short, with 10 bases between. This CDR3 spans 14 amino acids. In DNA, the CDR3 is TGTGCCAGCAGCCAAAAGACGGCAGACACTGAAGCTTTCTTT. This gives the protein CASSQKTADTEAFF.

The chain carries TRBV6-5 and TRBJ2-3; 13 bases are a match to TRBD2. This CDR3 has 16 residues. The junction had 7 bases not matched to a gene; V was cut back by 4 bases and J by 6 bases. Germline loops: CDR1 MNHEY, CDR2 SVGAGI. The CDR3 DNA reads TGTGCCAGCAGTTCACTAGCGGGGGGGCGTGACGATACGCAGTATTTT. This sequence encodes CASSSLAGGRDDTQYF.

This clonotype turned up a few times. The chain employs TRBV7-2 and TRBJ2-2; D could derive from TRBD1 or TRBD2 (5 bases each). The germline CDR1 and CDR2 sequences are SGHTA and FQGNSA. Trimming removed 5 bases from V and 2 bases from J, with 15 bases in between. This CDR3 has 16 amino acids. The CDR3 DNA reads TGTGCCAGCAGCCGCCGGGGCGGTTCCAACACCGGGGAGCTGTTTTTT. This encodes CASSRRGGSNTGELFF.

The sample holds many counts of this clonotype. CDR3 loop: CASSYQQGGVLAFF. In DNA form, the CDR3 reads TGTGCCAGCAGTTACCAGCAGGGTGGGGTGTTAGCTTTCTTT. This chain joins TRBV6-5 and TRBJ1-1, with D maybe TRBD1 (5 bases). CDR3 size: 14 residues. Per germline, CDR1 MNHEY and CDR2 SVGAGI. V was pared by 2 bases and J by 10 bases, with 17 bases between.

This clonotype came up a few times. This chain connects TRBV9 to TRBJ2-6; the D is unclear. Trimming shortened V by 0 bases and J by 0 bases, and 7 bases separated the two germline ends. The V gene's germline CDR1 is SGDLS and CDR2 YYNGEE. CDR3 size: 16 residues. CDR3 amino acids: CASSVGSSSGANVLTF. The CDR3, as DNA: TGTGCCAGCAGCGTAGGGTCGAGCTCTGGGGCCAACGTCCTGACTTTC.

In nucleotides, the CDR3 is TGTGCCTGGAGCCCCGGCAGAGGAGGTGAAAAACTGTTTTTT. It codes for CAWSPGRGGEKLFF. The chain has TRBV30 and TRBJ1-4; D is undetermined. Germline assignment: CDR1 GTSNPN and CDR2 SVGIG (reference sequence). The CDR3 runs 14 residues. V gave up 3 bases and J gave up 7 bases, with 15 bases separating them.

As regards this clonotype: It may be a read error: a sequence one base away is much more abundant. J is TRBJ1-1 and V is TRBV6-2 or TRBV6-3; D is undetermined. Trimming removed 2 bases at V and 8 bases at J, with 12 bases between. The germline CDR1 and CDR2 sequences are MNHEY and SVGEGT. CDR3 size: 13 residues. The CDR3 region has the DNA TGTGCCAGCAGTTACGAGTGGAGGGAAGAAGCTTTCTTT. The encoded protein is CASSYEWREEAFF.

This clonotype came up many times. The chain employs TRBV28 and TRBJ2-2; no clear D gene. Trimming removed 1 base from V and 1 base from J, with 4 bases in between. Germline assignment: CDR1 MDHEN and CDR2 SYDVKM. This CDR3 is built from 14 residues. The CDR3 bases are TGTGCCAGCAGTTTATCCCAGAACACCGGGGAGCTGTTTTTT. It yields the protein CASSLSQNTGELFF.

The J gene is TRBJ2-1, the V gene TRBV3-1; the D is unclear. Germline CDR1 LGHDT, CDR2 YNNKEL (reference sequence). V was shortened by 6 bases and J by 0 bases, with 9 bases between the two germline ends. The CDR3 is 14 residues long. CDR3 region: CASSQHSSYNEQFF. As DNA, the CDR3 is TGTGCCAGCAGTCAGCATAGCTCCTACAATGAGCAGTTCTTC.

This clonotype has just a few counts. The chain uses TRBV20-1 and TRBJ2-4; a possible D gene is TRBD1 (6 bases). The CDR3 has 14 residues. Trimming removed 0 bases at V and 6 bases at J, with 12 bases between. Germline V gene lookup returns CDR1 DFQATT and CDR2 SNEGSKA (reference sequence). CDR3 DNA: TGCAGTGCTAGAGATTTCGGACAGAGAAACATTCAGTACTTC. This sequence encodes CSARDFGQRNIQYF.

This clonotype was counted many times. The chain recombines TRBV6-1 with TRBJ1-1, with D possibly being TRBD1 (5 bases). The CDR3 length is 14 residues. Germline V CDR1 and CDR2: MNHNS, SASEGT. V dropped 6 bases and J dropped 5 bases, with 16 bases sitting between them. The CDR3 here is CASRSGPRKTEAFF. For the CDR3, the DNA is TGTGCCAGCAGGTCGGGACCGCGGAAAACTGAAGCTTTCTTT.

The sample holds many counts of this clonotype. The chain recombines TRBV12-3 or TRBV12-4 with TRBJ2-7; 9 nucleotides agree with TRBD2. CDR3 length: 16 amino acids. V dropped 1 base and J dropped 2; count of bases not matched to a gene: 6. The CDR3 nucleotides read TGTGCCAGCAGTTTAGGCCCTAGCGGGGATGCCTACGAGCAGTACTTC. This translates into CASSLGPSGDAYEQYF.

The chain carries TRBV3-1 and TRBJ2-3, with 13 bases identical to TRBD2. The CDR3 consists of 15 residues. The germline V gene encodes CDR1 LGHDT and CDR2 YNNKEL (reference sequence). V gave up 1 base and J gave up 7 bases; unmatched junction bases: 2. CDR3 in DNA: TGTGCCAGCAGCCAAGGGACTAGCGGGAGTAATACGCAGTATTTT. Protein: CASSQGTSGSNTQYF.